One and the same sample provided the 21 T cell receptor beta chains below, sequenced in a study of cytomegalovirus exposure and HLA in healthy donors. With 60 Vbeta and 13 Jbeta primers, the PCR was carried out. Clones were read by immunoSEQ multiplex PCR, and TCRdb kept only the in-frame ones, dropping some. This sample has 80,000 or so clones, with around 67% found just once. Input material: PBMCs. These receptors came from a woman between 45 and 60 years old in good health and CMV-seropositive.

This chain connects TRBV6-5 to TRBJ2-7; TRBD1 matches 7 bases. The CDR3 is made up of 12 amino acids. The V and J ends lost 3 bases and 9 bases, in that order; junction bases with no gene match: 5. The germline CDR1 and CDR2 sequences are MNHEY and SVGAGI. CDR3 region: CASSYDRVVQYV. The CDR3 region has the DNA TGTGCCAGCAGTTATGACAGGGTGGTGCAGTACGTC.

The CDR3 coding sequence is TGTGCCAGCAACCCACTCGGGACAGTCTATGGCTACACCTTC. This encodes CASNPLGTVYGYTF. The chain is built from TRBV6-1 and TRBJ1-2; 7 bases fit TRBD1. Germline V lookup: CDR1 MNHNS, CDR2 SASEGT. This CDR3 spans 14 amino acids. The V gene end was trimmed by 7 bases and the J gene end by 4 bases; junction bases not matched to a gene: 9.

Concerning this clone itself: The junction departs from germline at one end; a sequencing error may be responsible. The rearrangement links TRBV7-3 to TRBJ2-5; perhaps TRBD2 as D (6 bases). Germline CDR1 is SGHTA and CDR2 is FQGTGA. The CDR3 is 15 residues long. The CDR3 region has the DNA TGTGACAGCAGCTTAAACCCCGGGGGAAAAGAGACCCAGTACTTC. This gives the protein CDSSLNPGGKETQYF. Combining the CDR3 with reference TRBV7-3 and TRBJ2-5 gives the whole variable domain GAGVSQTPSNKVTEKGKYVELRCDPISGHTALYWYRQSLGQGPEFLIYFQGTGAADDSGLPNDRFFAVRPEGSVSTLKIQRTERGDSAVYLCDSSLNPGGKETQYFGPGTRLLVL.

The chain is built from TRBV9 and TRBJ1-1; no reliable D call. Germline V gives CDR1 SGDLS, CDR2 YYNGEE. The CDR3 contains 13 residues. V lost 6 bases and J 2 bases, leaving 11 bases between the germline ends. The CDR3 spells CASTEVTNTEAFF. The CDR3 DNA reads TGTGCCAGCACCGAGGTGACTAACACTGAAGCTTTCTTT.

The rearrangement uses TRBV4-2 and TRBJ2-3; 8 nucleotides align to TRBD2. The germline V gene encodes CDR1 LGHNA and CDR2 YNFKEQ. This CDR3 is 17 amino acids long. Trimming removed 4 bases from V and 0 bases from J; junction bases left unmatched: 9. In nucleotides, the CDR3 is TGTGCCAGCAGCCCCGGGGGGGGAGAGATCAGCACAGATACGCAGTATTTT. This translates into CASSPGGGEISTDTQYF.

The chain uses TRBV12-5 and TRBJ2-4; TRBD1 agrees at 7 bases. CDR3 length equals 14 residues. With V trimmed by 6 bases and J by 7 bases, 9 bases remained unmatched. Germline loops: CDR1 LGHNT, CDR2 FRNRAP. The CDR3 protein is CASGDRVGANIQYF. The CDR3 nucleotides are TGTGCTAGTGGCGACAGGGTCGGGGCGAACATTCAGTACTTC.

In the case of this clone: One end of the junction fails to match germline, which may point to a read error. This chain connects TRBV18 to TRBJ2-5; TRBD1 agrees at 8 bases. Germline CDR1 KGHSH, CDR2 LQKENI. The CDR3 sequence is 14 residues long. CDR3 in amino acids: CASSPTGEQGTQYF. The CDR3 region has the DNA TGTGCCAGCTCTCCGACAGGGGAACAAGGGACCCAGTACTTC.

The CDR3 protein is CASSTRARDRGHEQYF. The CDR3 region has the DNA TGTGCCAGCAGCACAAGAGCCCGGGACAGGGGCCACGAGCAGTACTTC. The chain employs TRBV11-2 and TRBJ2-7, with 10 bases matching TRBD1. Germline V gene lookup returns CDR1 SGHAT and CDR2 FQNNGV. The junction had 12 bases not matched to a gene; V was cut back by 5 bases and J by 5 bases. CDR3 length equals 16 residues.

This clone was counted only a few times. The chain employs TRBV27 and TRBJ1-1; 10 positions agree with TRBD1. The CDR3 totals 15 residues. Germline CDR1 reads MNHEY; CDR2 reads SMNVEV (reference sequence). V gave up 8 bases and J gave up 5 bases; unmatched junction bases: 11. This CDR3 is CASGEGTGEGTEAFF. For the CDR3, the DNA is TGTGCCAGCGGTGAGGGGACAGGGGAGGGAACTGAAGCTTTCTTT.

This chain joins TRBV13 and TRBJ1-6, with 7 bases that match TRBD1. V shed 1 base and J 8 bases; nucleotides not matched to a gene: 2. The germline V gene encodes CDR1 PRHDT and CDR2 FYEKMQ (reference sequence). This CDR3 comprises 14 residues. The CDR3 loop reads CASSLAQGDSPLHF. The CDR3 bases are TGTGCCAGCAGCTTAGCGCAGGGGGATTCACCCCTCCACTTT.

Comments on this clone: This CDR3 is also generated by other DNA sequences in the sample. This chain links TRBV14 with TRBJ1-1, with D maybe TRBD1 (6 bases). The CDR3 covers 15 residues. The V and J ends lost 3 bases and 0 bases respectively, with 11 bases between them. Germline-derived CDR1 and CDR2 are SGHDN and FVKESK. The CDR3 spells CASSHPDSMNTEAFF. For the CDR3, the DNA is TGTGCCAGCAGCCATCCGGACAGTATGAACACTGAAGCTTTCTTT.

This chain connects TRBV27 to TRBJ1-5; D is ambiguous. The ends were cut back, 3 bases at V and 0 bases at J, with 6 bases in the middle. The CDR3 covers 14 residues. CDR1 and CDR2 (germline): MNHEY, SMNVEV (reference sequence). The CDR3 DNA is TGTGCCAGCAGTTTTACGGGTAGCAATCAGCCCCAGCATTTT. Encoded protein: CASSFTGSNQPQHF.

V and J are TRBV18 and TRBJ2-1; 13 positions match TRBD2. Looked up from germline, CDR1 is KGHSH and CDR2 is LQKENI. J lost 5 bases, V lost 6 bases, and 4 bases had no gene match. The CDR3 totals 15 residues. The CDR3 here is CASSTSGGDHNEQFF. Here the CDR3 DNA reads TGTGCCAGCTCTACTAGCGGGGGGGATCACAATGAGCAGTTCTTC.

The chain is built from TRBV19 and TRBJ1-3, with TRBD1 matching over 7 bases. The germline V gene encodes CDR1 LNHDA and CDR2 SQIVND (reference sequence). Losses at the gene ends were 8 bases for V and 0 bases for J; bases not matched to a gene: 7. The CDR3 runs to 15 residues. In DNA, the CDR3 is TGTGCCAGTCTCGCCGGGACAGTCTCTGGAAACACCATATATTTT. It translates to CASLAGTVSGNTIYF. The variable domain in full, completed from reference TRBV19 and TRBJ1-3, reads DGGITQSPKYLFRKEGQNVTLSCEQNLNHDAMYWYRQDPGQGLRLIYYSQIVNDFQKGDIAEGYSVSREKKESFPLTVTSAQKNPTAFYLCASLAGTVSGNTIYFGEGSWLTVV.

In DNA, the CDR3 is TGTGCCAGCAGTTCAGCGGACCGACCGGATTCACCCCTCCACTTT. It codes for CASSSADRPDSPLHF. The chain combines TRBV25-1 with TRBJ1-6; D gene unclear. Germline V gene data show CDR1 as MGHDK and CDR2 as SYGVNS. V was trimmed by 5 bases and J by 8 bases, leaving 16 bases between them. CDR3 length: 15 amino acids.

This rearrangement joins TRBV27 to TRBJ1-1; D is possibly TRBD1 (6 bases). Germline-derived CDR1 and CDR2 are MNHEY and SMNVEV (reference sequence). CDR3 length: 15 amino acids. V lost 2 bases to trimming and J lost 1 base, with 11 bases between them. CDR3 DNA sequence: TGTGCCAGCAGTTTAAGATCGGGACAGAACACTGAAGCTTTCTTT. Its protein product is CASSLRSGQNTEAFF.

The chain is built from TRBV7-3 and TRBJ2-5, with TRBD1 as a possible D gene (5 bases). The CDR3 runs 14 residues. V was trimmed by 2 bases and J by 5 bases, leaving 12 bases between them. Per germline, CDR1 SGHTA and CDR2 FQGTGA. This CDR3 is CASSLFGQGETQYF. As DNA, the CDR3 is TGTGCCAGCAGCTTATTCGGGCAGGGCGAGACCCAGTACTTC.

The rearrangement links TRBV7-9 to TRBJ2-1; possible D gene TRBD2, 5 bases. V lost 5 bases, J lost 10 bases, and 18 bases lay in between. The CDR3 loop spans 14 amino acids. Per germline, CDR1 SEHNR and CDR2 FQNEAQ (reference sequence). CDR3 sequence: CASSTWTGPVEQFF. CDR3 bases: TGTGCCAGCAGCACTTGGACTGGCCCCGTGGAGCAGTTCTTC.

This clone has a single count. This rearrangement joins TRBV7-8 to TRBJ2-5; D unclear. Trimming stripped 8 bases from V and 0 bases from J, with 4 bases between. CDR3 length equals 11 residues. The germline gives CDR1 SGHVS, CDR2 FQNEAQ. CDR3 region: CASVDQETQYF. In nucleotides, the CDR3 is TGTGCCAGCGTCGACCAAGAGACCCAGTACTTC.

The V call is TRBV7-9, the J call TRBJ1-2; no clear D gene. Germline assignment: CDR1 SEHNR and CDR2 FQNEAQ (reference sequence). The V end lost 5 bases, the J end lost 2 bases, and 18 bases lay between the germline ends. CDR3 length: 16 amino acids. CDR3 region: CASSHEGRRTNYGYTF. Here the CDR3 DNA reads TGTGCCAGCAGCCATGAGGGCCGCCGCACGAACTATGGCTACACCTTC.

This chain links TRBV5-6 with TRBJ2-4, with 9 positions matching TRBD1. The J segment lost 8 bases and the V segment lost 3 bases, leaving 6 bases of the junction unmatched. This CDR3 region has 14 residues. The germline V gene encodes CDR1 SGHDT and CDR2 YYEEEE. The CDR3 reads CASSSGQGVDIQYF. The CDR3 nucleotides are TGTGCCAGCAGCTCGGGACAGGGTGTTGACATTCAGTACTTC.